The 27 T cell receptor beta chains below come from one sample, sequenced in a study of blood T cell repertoires in COVID-19. Produced via immunoSEQ multiplex PCR; TCRdb's table is partial and in-frame only. The table records under 200,000 clones, 80% to 90% of them present only once. Sequencing used peripheral blood. These receptor sequences come from a man aged 40-49 years with active or convalescent COVID-19.

V is TRBV19 and J is TRBJ1-1; TRBD1 might be the D (5 bases). CDR1 is LNHDA, CDR2 SQIVND, per germline (reference sequence). The V end lost 4 bases, the J end lost 1 base, and 10 bases lay between the germline ends. CDR3 size: 14 residues. The CDR3 loop reads CASSSMGGNTEAFF. The CDR3 coding sequence is TGTGCCAGTAGTAGTATGGGGGGGAACACTGAAGCTTTCTTT.

The chain is built from TRBV4-3 and TRBJ2-5; TRBD2 agrees at 12 bases. The V gene end was trimmed by 0 bases and the J gene end by 5 bases; junction bases not matched to a gene: 4. Per germline, CDR1 LGHNA and CDR2 YSLEER. The CDR3 extends over 16 amino acids. The CDR3 DNA is TGCGCCAGCAGCCAAGATCCTAGCGGGGGGGCCGAGACCCAGTACTTC. It codes for CASSQDPSGGAETQYF.

This chain connects TRBV2 to TRBJ2-7, with 8 bases that match TRBD1. The germline CDR1 and CDR2 sequences are SNHLY and FYNNEI. CDR3 length: 15 residues. The V and J ends lost 9 bases and 6 bases, in that order; junction bases with no gene match: 16. CDR3: CASVPGQGVLGEQYF. The CDR3 DNA is TGTGCCAGTGTACCTGGACAGGGAGTCCTTGGCGAGCAGTACTTC.

The rearrangement joins TRBV5-4 to TRBJ1-2; D may be TRBD1 (6 bases). Germline assignment: CDR1 SGHNT and CDR2 YYREEE (reference sequence). Trimming removed 4 bases from V and 4 bases from J, with 14 bases in between. The CDR3 runs 14 residues. The CDR3 spells CASSTQKGGYGYTF. The CDR3 DNA reads TGTGCCAGCAGCACACAAAAAGGGGGCTATGGCTACACCTTC. Based on the CDR3 plus reference TRBV5-4 and TRBJ1-2, the full variable domain is ETGVTQSPTHLIKTRGQQVTLRCSSQSGHNTVSWYQQALGQGPQFIFQYYREEENGRGNFPPRFSGLQFPNYSSELNVNALELDDSALYLCASSTQKGGYGYTFGSGTRLTVV.

The chain carries TRBV28 and TRBJ2-2, with 9 bases that match TRBD1. This CDR3 region has 12 residues. Looked up from germline, CDR1 is MDHEN and CDR2 is SYDVKM. V was pared by 10 bases and J by 11 bases, with 8 bases of the junction left unmatched. CDR3 sequence: CAIGTGLGELFF. CDR3 DNA sequence: TGTGCCATAGGGACAGGGTTAGGAGAGCTGTTTTTT. Complete variable domain (other parts from reference TRBV28 and TRBJ2-2): DVKVTQSSRYLVKRTGEKVFLECVQDMDHENMFWYRQDPGLGLRLIYFSYDVKMKEKGDIPEGYSVSREKKERFSLILESASTNQTSMYLCAIGTGLGELFFGEGSRLTVL.

This clone was observed a few times. This rearrangement joins TRBV7-9 to TRBJ2-7; 15 bases are shared with TRBD2. The ends lost 5 bases at V and 0 bases at J; junction bases unmatched: 8. The CDR3 totals 18 residues. Germline V lookup: CDR1 SEHNR, CDR2 FQNEAQ (reference sequence). In nucleotides, the CDR3 is TGTGCCAGCAGCATCGGGACTAGCGGGGGGAGGAGCTCCTACGAGCAGTACTTC. This codes for CASSIGTSGGRSSYEQYF. The entire variable domain, with the rest obtained from reference TRBV7-9 and TRBJ2-7, is as follows: DTGVSQNPRHKITKRGQNVTFRCDPISEHNRLYWYRQTLGQGPEFLTYFQNEAQLEKSRLLSDRFSAERPKGSFSTLEIQRTEQGDSAMYLCASSIGTSGGRSSYEQYFGPGTRLTVT.

This chain joins TRBV21-1 and TRBJ2-7; the table's D call, TRBD1, was not checked against the DNA. TRBV21-1 is assigned pseudogene status. This CDR3 contains 17 residues. The CDR3 protein is CASSKGTGVGFGYEQYF. CDR3 sequence (DNA): TGTGCCAGCAGCAAGGGTACAGGGGTAGGTTTCGGCTACGAGCAGTACTTC.

The chain's CDR3 is CASSAGQGGGNTIYF. Here the CDR3 DNA reads TGTGCCAGCAGCGCTGGACAGGGGGGTGGAAACACCATATATTTT. V is TRBV9 and J is TRBJ1-3; TRBD1 aligns across 10 bases. This CDR3 region has 15 residues. The V gene's germline CDR1 is SGDLS and CDR2 YYNGEE. V lost 3 bases and J lost 3; bases outside the gene matches: 3.

Only one count was recorded for this clone. The chain uses TRBV28 and TRBJ1-2; tentative D call: TRBD1 (6 bases). Trimming stripped 5 bases from V and 1 base from J, with 20 bases between. Germline CDR1 MDHEN, CDR2 SYDVKM. This CDR3 spans 17 amino acids. CDR3 protein: CASSKIAGQYNNYGYTF. The CDR3 DNA reads as TGTGCCAGCAGTAAAATCGCAGGACAGTACAATAACTATGGCTACACCTTC.

This clone came up a few times. The gene calls are TRBV6-5 and TRBJ1-6, with a possible D match to TRBD1 (5 bases). In germline, CDR1 is MNHEY, CDR2 SVGAGI. Trimming shortened V by 6 bases and J by 9 bases, and 9 bases separated the two germline ends. This CDR3 is built from 12 residues. In DNA form, the CDR3 reads TGTGCCAGCAGGTTAGGGGTTTCACCCCTCCACTTT. Amino acids: CASRLGVSPLHF.

J is TRBJ1-5 and V is TRBV6-5, with D uncertain. The CDR3 length is 14 residues. The V gene's germline CDR1 is MNHEY and CDR2 SVGAGI. V was clipped by 4 bases and J by 4 bases, with 11 bases between them. Here the CDR3 DNA reads TGTGCCAGCAGTTCGGGTGGAAGAAATCAGCCCCAGCATTTT. Encoded protein: CASSSGGRNQPQHF.

CDR3 nucleotides: TGTGCCAGCAGAGAGACAGGGACTGATGGCTACACCTTC. It is translated as CASRETGTDGYTF. The chain is built from TRBV6-5 and TRBJ1-2; TRBD1 aligns across 7 bases. The CDR3 covers 13 residues. After removal of 6 bases from V and 6 bases from J, the junction contained 7 bases not matched to a gene. Germline V gene sequence: CDR1 MNHEY, CDR2 SVGAGI.

This chain links TRBV18 with TRBJ2-2, with D maybe TRBD1 (7 bases). Germline loops: CDR1 KGHSH, CDR2 LQKENI. Trimming removed 2 bases from V and 4 bases from J, with 17 bases in between. This CDR3 comprises 17 residues. CDR3 in amino acids: CASSPTSRQGGTGELFF. CDR3 nucleotides: TGTGCCAGCTCACCAACCTCAAGACAGGGAGGCACCGGGGAGCTGTTTTTT.

The chain uses TRBV28 and TRBJ2-7; D perhaps matches TRBD2 (7 bases). The CDR3 runs to 13 residues. Trimming removed 5 bases from V and 3 bases from J, with 11 bases in between. Germline lookup yields CDR1 MDHEN and CDR2 SYDVKM. This CDR3 reads CASSPRGGYEQYF. CDR3 DNA: TGTGCCAGCAGTCCTAGGGGGGGCTACGAGCAGTACTTC. Supplemented by reference TRBV28 and TRBJ2-7, the full variable domain reads DVKVTQSSRYLVKRTGEKVFLECVQDMDHENMFWYRQDPGLGLRLIYFSYDVKMKEKGDIPEGYSVSREKKERFSLILESASTNQTSMYLCASSPRGGYEQYFGPGTRLTVT.

The chain uses TRBV10-3 and TRBJ2-3; 7 bases map to TRBD1. The V gene's germline CDR1 is ENHRY and CDR2 SYGVKD. The CDR3 extends over 16 amino acids. The J segment lost 3 bases and the V segment lost 3 bases, leaving 9 bases of the junction unmatched. The CDR3 spells CAISETVEQGTDTQYF. CDR3 nucleotide sequence: TGTGCCATCAGTGAAACCGTGGAACAGGGGACAGATACGCAGTATTTT.

The sample holds one count of this clone. The genes are TRBV5-1 and TRBJ1-6; D unclear. Germline CDR1 is SGHRS and CDR2 is YFSETQ. Trimming cost V 5 bases and J 6 bases, with 12 bases left between them. This CDR3 spans 14 amino acids. DNA for the CDR3: TGCGCCAGCAGGGGGAGCACCAGTAATTCACCCCTCCACTTT. Amino acids: CASRGSTSNSPLHF.

This clone was counted only a few times. V usage is TRBV20-1 and J usage is TRBJ1-2, with no clear D. The V end lost 1 base, the J end lost 6 bases, and 6 bases lay between the germline ends. The CDR3 length is 11 residues. Germline V gene sequence: CDR1 DFQATT, CDR2 SNEGSKA (reference sequence). In DNA form, the CDR3 reads TGCAGTGCTAGAGTTACGGATGGCTACACCTTC. Amino acid sequence: CSARVTDGYTF.

The CDR3 sequence: CASSVVGLDSPLHF. Here the CDR3 DNA reads TGTGCCAGCAGCGTAGTGGGGCTTGATTCACCCCTCCACTTT. The chain carries TRBV9 and TRBJ1-6; D is perhaps TRBD1 (5 bases). The CDR3 totals 14 residues. Germline CDR1 reads SGDLS; CDR2 reads YYNGEE. Trimming pared 0 bases from V and 8 bases from J, leaving 9 bases between.

This clone was counted a single time. The chain recombines TRBV4-2 with TRBJ1-5, with a tentative D call TRBD1 (5 bases). The germline V gene has CDR1 LGHNA and CDR2 YNFKEQ. The CDR3 totals 16 residues. V lost 2 bases to trimming and J lost 3 bases, with 14 bases between them. The DNA for the CDR3 is TGTGCCAGCAGCCAAATCCCTAAACAGGTCAATCAGCCCCAGCATTTT. This encodes CASSQIPKQVNQPQHF.

In its sample, this clone was seen once. J is TRBJ2-7 and V is TRBV11-2; D is perhaps TRBD2 (7 bases). CDR1 and CDR2 (germline): SGHAT, FQNNGV. The CDR3 loop spans 15 amino acids. V was cut by 3 bases and J by 3 bases, with 15 bases left in between. CDR3 region: CASSFGAGAHYEQYF. DNA of the CDR3: TGTGCCAGCAGCTTCGGTGCGGGGGCCCACTACGAGCAGTACTTC.

V is TRBV5-5 and J is TRBJ2-7; TRBD1 matches 9 bases. Trimming removed 4 bases from V and 1 base from J; junction bases left unmatched: 9. The CDR3 is 16 amino acids. Germline V gene data show CDR1 as SGHKS and CDR2 as YYEKEE (reference sequence). In nucleotides, the CDR3 is TGTGCCAGCAGCCGATGGCCGGGACAGGGATCCTACGAGCAGTACTTC. This translates into CASSRWPGQGSYEQYF.

This rearrangement joins TRBV5-6 to TRBJ1-4, with 7 bases that match TRBD1. Germline V gene sequence: CDR1 SGHDT, CDR2 YYEEEE. The CDR3 has 14 amino acids. Losses at the gene ends were 5 bases for V and 6 bases for J; bases not matched to a gene: 7. CDR3 region: CASRRTGEDEKLFF. For the CDR3, the DNA is TGTGCCAGCAGACGAACAGGGGAGGATGAAAAACTGTTTTTT.

This clone was counted a single time. V is TRBV5-1 and J is TRBJ2-1; 14 nucleotides line up with TRBD2. J lost 4 bases, V lost 3 bases, and 0 bases had no gene match. There are 15 residues in the CDR3. Germline lookup yields CDR1 SGHRS and CDR2 YFSETQ. CDR3 loop: CASSWTSGGYNEQFF. CDR3 coding DNA: TGCGCCAGCAGCTGGACTAGCGGGGGGTACAATGAGCAGTTCTTC.

The V gene is TRBV2, the J gene TRBJ1-4, with 8 bases aligning to TRBD1. The CDR3 is 15 amino acids. V dropped 5 bases and J dropped 3; count of bases not matched to a gene: 5. Looked up from germline, CDR1 is SNHLY and CDR2 is FYNNEI. The CDR3 DNA follows: TGTGCCAGCAGTAGACAGGGGAAGGCTAATGAAAAACTGTTTTTT. Protein sequence: CASSRQGKANEKLFF.

This clone was seen a single time. The rearrangement joins TRBV7-9 to TRBJ2-1; the D is unclear. The V end lost 1 base, the J end lost 9 bases, and 7 bases lay between the germline ends. Germline values: CDR1 SEHNR, CDR2 FQNEAQ (reference sequence). The CDR3 consists of 12 residues. The CDR3 loop reads CASSLVLAEQFF. The CDR3 DNA follows: TGTGCCAGCAGCTTAGTTCTGGCTGAGCAGTTCTTC.

The chain couples TRBV5-4 to TRBJ1-6; 8 nucleotides match TRBD1. CDR1 is SGHNT, CDR2 YYREEE, per germline (reference sequence). J was trimmed by 5 bases and V by 2 bases; bases with no gene match: 3. CDR3 length: 15 residues. CDR3 DNA: TGTGCCAGCAGCTTAGGACAGGGAAATAATTCACCCCTCCACTTT. Protein product: CASSLGQGNNSPLHF.

V is TRBV4-1 and J is TRBJ1-2, with 7 positions matching TRBD1. The CDR3 totals 15 residues. J was trimmed by 5 bases and V by 4 bases; bases with no gene match: 10. Looked up from germline, CDR1 is MGHRA and CDR2 is YSYEKL. This chain's CDR3 is CASSPATGRIYGYTF. The CDR3, as DNA: TGCGCCAGCAGCCCAGCGACAGGGCGTATTTATGGCTACACCTTC.